This is a list of T cell receptor beta chains from one sample in a study of T cells after yellow fever vaccination. TCRdb re-called the 5' RACE reads through MiXCR, storing one row per CDR3 protein. Of about 320,000 distinct CDR3 sequences listed, 3.5% to 4.5% are singletons. Sequences were derived from PBMCs, sampled 15 days after the yellow fever booster vaccination. The receptors here all came from a man aged 18 to 29 who received the YFV17D yellow fever vaccine. Both conserved end residues are part of each CDR3. D genes are given only for firm matches. Expanded clones get a size class; other rows say once, few or many, or leave the size out.

V gene	D gene	clone size	CDR3 length	J gene	CDR3 DNA	CDR3 protein
TRBV28	.	many	12	TRBJ1-5	TGTGCCAGCACCTCGGGGGGGTTGCCCCAGCATTTT	CASTSGGLPQHF
TRBV7-9	.	many	14	TRBJ2-7	TGTGCCAGCAGCTCCCCAGGTACTCTCTACGAGCAGTACTTC	CASSSPGTLYEQYF
TRBV7-2	.	.	16	TRBJ2-3	TGTGCCAGCAGCGAGAGGTTGGGGGGCTTTTCAGATACGCAGTATTTT	CASSERLGGFSDTQYF
TRBV5-8	TRBD2	.	17	TRBJ2-1	TGTGCCAGCAGCCCTTCTCCTTCTAGCGGCTCCTACAATGAGCAGTTCTTC	CASSPSPSSGSYNEQFF
TRBV6-6	.	few	12	TRBJ2-7	TGTGCCAGCAGTTACGGACTCCGAGAGCAGTACTTC	CASSYGLREQYF
TRBV18	.	many	14	TRBJ2-3	TGTGCCAGCTCACCACAATATCAAACAGATACGCAGTATTTT	CASSPQYQTDTQYF
TRBV6-5	TRBD1	many	13	TRBJ1-2	TGTGCCAGCAGTACCCGGGACAGGGATGGCTACACCTTC	CASSTRDRDGYTF
TRBV7-9	.	many	13	TRBJ1-1	TGTGCCAGCAGCTTAGTGTCGGAAACTGAAGCTTTCTTT	CASSLVSETEAFF
TRBV7-2	TRBD2	.	17	TRBJ2-1	TGTGCCAGCAGCAGGACTAGCGGGGGCCCGCCCTACAATGAGCAGTTCTTC	CASSRTSGGPPYNEQFF
TRBV7-9	.	many	15	TRBJ1-2	TGTGCCAGCAGCTTACCCCGGACAGACAACTATGGCTACACCTTC	CASSLPRTDNYGYTF
TRBV5-1	.	many	13	TRBJ2-2	TGCGCCAGCAGCTTGGAGGACTGGGGGGAGCTGTTTTTT	CASSLEDWGELFF
TRBV29-1	.	.	13	TRBJ2-7	TGCAGCGCACGGGCCCCTACTTCCTACGAGCAGTACTTC	CSARAPTSYEQYF
TRBV28	.	many	15	TRBJ1-3	TGTGCCAGCAGTTTCGGGGGGGTCGCTGGAAACACCATATATTTT	CASSFGGVAGNTIYF
TRBV9	TRBD1	.	17	TRBJ1-1	TGTGCCAGCAGCGCAATTGGACAGGGGGCTATGGACACTGAAGCTTTCTTT	CASSAIGQGAMDTEAFF
TRBV21-1	.	.	13	TRBJ1-2	TGTGCCAGCAGCAAAAACAAGGTCGGGGGCTACACCTTC	CASSKNKVGGYTF
TRBV7-9	.	many	16	TRBJ1-6	TGTGCCAGCAGCTTATATCGGGCCGATGATAATTCACCCCTCCACTTT	CASSLYRADDNSPLHF
TRBV5-1	.	many	14	TRBJ1-4	TGCGCCAGCAGCTGGACGAGGCCTAATGAAAAACTGTTTTTT	CASSWTRPNEKLFF
TRBV6-2/TRBV6-3	TRBD1	many	17	TRBJ2-3	TGTGCCAGCAGTCTCCCAGGACAGGAGTACAAAACAGATACGCAGTATTTT	CASSLPGQEYKTDTQYF
TRBV20-1	.	many	11	TRBJ1-2	TGCAGTGCCTTTAACAGCTATGGCTACACCTTC	CSAFNSYGYTF
TRBV3-1	TRBD2	few	18	TRBJ2-6	TGTGCCAGCAGCCAAATGGGGCGGGGGGCCCCCGGGGCCAACGTCCTGACTTTC	CASSQMGRGAPGANVLTF
TRBV18	.	many	10	TRBJ2-5	TGTGCCAGCTCGGGAGAGACCCAGTACTTC	CASSGETQYF
TRBV10-1	TRBD2	many	13	TRBJ2-7	TGCGCCAGCAGGGTAGGACTAGCGGGCGAGCAGTACTTC	CASRVGLAGEQYF
TRBV4-3	.	many	14	TRBJ1-4	TGCGCCAGCAGCCAAGAGCGCCAGGGTAATCCACTGTTTTTT	CASSQERQGNPLFF
TRBV15	TRBD1	many	14	TRBJ1-1	TGTGCCACCAGCAGAAATACAGGGGAAACTGAAGCTTTCTTT	CATSRNTGETEAFF
TRBV12-3/TRBV12-4	.	many	14	TRBJ1-3	TGTGCCAGTGCGAGGGGGATCTCTGGAAACACCATATATTTT	CASARGISGNTIYF
TRBV5-1	TRBD2	many	14	TRBJ2-1	TGCGCCAGCAGCGTGACTAGCGGGGGGTTTGAGCAGTTCTTC	CASSVTSGGFEQFF
TRBV6-5	.	many	14	TRBJ2-1	TGTGCCAGCAGCCGCAGGGAATCCTACAATGAGCAGTTCTTC	CASSRRESYNEQFF
TRBV5-1	.	.	14	TRBJ2-7	TGCGCCAGCAGCTTCGACAGCGAGACCTACGAGCAGTACTTC	CASSFDSETYEQYF
TRBV10-3	.	.	13	TRBJ2-5	TGTGCCATCAGTTTCGGTCTACGTGAGACCCAGTACTTC	CAISFGLRETQYF
TRBV7-2	.	many	14	TRBJ2-3	TGTGCCAGCAGCTTACGGGGGAGCACAGATACGCAGTATTTT	CASSLRGSTDTQYF
TRBV5-1	.	few	14	TRBJ1-1	TGCGCCAGCAGCTTGGACAGATGGGACACTGAAGCTTTCTTT	CASSLDRWDTEAFF
TRBV6-6	.	few	12	TRBJ1-1	TGTGCCAGCAGTTACGGGGACGCTGAAGCTTTCTTT	CASSYGDAEAFF
TRBV20-1	.	.	15	TRBJ1-3	TGCAGTGCTAGGTCGTCCACCAGCTCTGGAAACACCATATATTTT	CSARSSTSSGNTIYF
TRBV4-3	TRBD2	few	16	TRBJ2-3	TGCGCCAGCAGCCCGGGACTAGCGGACCGCACAGATACGCAGTATTTT	CASSPGLADRTDTQYF
TRBV7-2	.	few	13	TRBJ1-1	TGTGCCAGCAGTACACAGGGTACCACTGAAGCTTTCTTT	CASSTQGTTEAFF
TRBV6-5	.	many	11	TRBJ2-7	TGTGCCAGCAGTAATGGTTACGAGCAGTACTTC	CASSNGYEQYF
TRBV6-5	.	.	13	TRBJ2-7	TGTGCCAGCAGTGTTGGTCATACCTACGAGCAGTACTTC	CASSVGHTYEQYF
TRBV12-3/TRBV12-4	.	.	16	TRBJ1-4	TGTGCCAGCAGTTTAGGAGGGGCTAGCACCGGTGAAAAACTGTTTTTT	CASSLGGASTGEKLFF
TRBV5-1	.	few	14	TRBJ1-3	TGCGCCAGCACCCCAGGGTACTCTGGAAACACCATATATTTT	CASTPGYSGNTIYF
TRBV2	TRBD1	.	15	TRBJ2-7	TGTGCCAGCACCGACACATGGGACAGGGGCTACGAGCAGTACTTC	CASTDTWDRGYEQYF
TRBV2	.	.	12	TRBJ2-2	TGTGCCAGCAGTGAATATACCGGGGAGCTGTTTTTT	CASSEYTGELFF
TRBV30	.	many	13	TRBJ1-2	TGTGCCTGGGCGGTCTTCAGGGCTCAAGGCTACACCTTC	CAWAVFRAQGYTF
TRBV5-1	TRBD1	many	15	TRBJ2-3	TGCGCCAGCAGCTTGGAGGACAGGGGCACAGATACGCAGTATTTT	CASSLEDRGTDTQYF
TRBV7-2	.	few	14	TRBJ2-7	TGTGCCAGCAGCAGGGGACGGACAACCTACGAGCAGTACTTC	CASSRGRTTYEQYF
TRBV28	.	.	15	TRBJ2-3	TGTGCCAGCAGTTTTGCTAGCGCGGGCACAGATACGCAGTATTTT	CASSFASAGTDTQYF
TRBV6-2/TRBV6-3	TRBD1	.	13	TRBJ1-1	TGTGCCAGCAGTTCAGGACAGGAGCCCGAAGCTTTCTTT	CASSSGQEPEAFF
TRBV12-3/TRBV12-4	.	many	15	TRBJ2-5	TGTGCCAGCAGTTTAGTATCAGGGGCGGCTGAGACCCAGTACTTC	CASSLVSGAAETQYF
TRBV11-2	.	many	13	TRBJ1-5	TGTGCCAGCAGCTCCCAAGGGGAAGAGCCCCAGCATTTT	CASSSQGEEPQHF
TRBV4-3	.	.	15	TRBJ2-1	TGCGCCAGCAGCCAAGCTGGGGGGGCATACAATGAGCAGTTCTTC	CASSQAGGAYNEQFF
TRBV2	.	many	14	TRBJ2-2	TGTGCCAGCAGTCGGGAGCAAAACACCGGGGAGCTGTTTTTT	CASSREQNTGELFF
TRBV19	.	.	14	TRBJ1-6	TGTGCCAGTGGCGAGAGACCGGAACATTCACCCCTCCACTTT	CASGERPEHSPLHF
TRBV7-9	TRBD2	many	17	TRBJ2-2	TGTGCCAGCAGCTTAACTAGCGGGGGTTGGAACACCGGGGAGCTGTTTTTT	CASSLTSGGWNTGELFF
TRBV6-2/TRBV6-3	.	few	14	TRBJ2-7	TGTGCCAGCAGCCGACCCGCAGGCCTTAACGAGCAGTACTTC	CASSRPAGLNEQYF
TRBV7-6	.	few	15	TRBJ1-5	TGTGCCAGCAGCCCCGGTAAGGGATTTGGTCAGCCCCAGCATTTT	CASSPGKGFGQPQHF
TRBV12-3/TRBV12-4	.	many	16	TRBJ2-5	TGTGCCAGCAGTTCTTTTTGGGGGGGGCTAAAAGAGACCCAGTACTTC	CASSSFWGGLKETQYF